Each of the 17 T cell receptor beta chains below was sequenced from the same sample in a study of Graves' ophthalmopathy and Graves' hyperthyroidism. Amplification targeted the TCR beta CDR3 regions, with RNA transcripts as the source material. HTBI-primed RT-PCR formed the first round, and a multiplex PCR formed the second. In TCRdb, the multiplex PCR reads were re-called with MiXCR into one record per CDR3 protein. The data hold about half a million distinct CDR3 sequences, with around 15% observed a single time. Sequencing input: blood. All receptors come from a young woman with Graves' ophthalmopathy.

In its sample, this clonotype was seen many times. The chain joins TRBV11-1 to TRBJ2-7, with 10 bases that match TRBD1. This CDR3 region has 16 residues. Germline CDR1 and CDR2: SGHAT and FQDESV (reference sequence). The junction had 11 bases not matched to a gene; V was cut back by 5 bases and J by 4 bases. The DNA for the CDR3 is TGTGCCAGCAGCCCCGGGACAGGGGCTGGATTGTACGAGCAGTACTTC. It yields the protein CASSPGTGAGLYEQYF.

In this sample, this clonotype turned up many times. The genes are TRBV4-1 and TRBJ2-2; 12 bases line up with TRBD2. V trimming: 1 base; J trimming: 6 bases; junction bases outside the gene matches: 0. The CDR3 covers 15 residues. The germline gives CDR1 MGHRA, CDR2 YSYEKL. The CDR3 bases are TGCGCCAGCAGCCAAGGACTAGCGGGAGCCGGGGAGCTGTTTTTT. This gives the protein CASSQGLAGAGELFF.

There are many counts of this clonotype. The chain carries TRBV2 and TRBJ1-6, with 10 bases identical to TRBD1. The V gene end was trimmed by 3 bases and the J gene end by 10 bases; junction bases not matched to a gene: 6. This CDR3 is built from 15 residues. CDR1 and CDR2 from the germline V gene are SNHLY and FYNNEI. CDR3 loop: CASSDPGTGASPLHF. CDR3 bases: TGTGCCAGCAGTGACCCCGGGACAGGGGCATCACCCCTCCACTTT. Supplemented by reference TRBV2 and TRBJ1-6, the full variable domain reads EPEVTQTPSHQVTQMGQEVILRCVPISNHLYFYWYRQILGQKVEFLVSFYNNEISEKSEIFDDQFSVERPDGSNFTLKIRSTKLEDSAMYFCASSDPGTGASPLHFGNGTRLTVT.

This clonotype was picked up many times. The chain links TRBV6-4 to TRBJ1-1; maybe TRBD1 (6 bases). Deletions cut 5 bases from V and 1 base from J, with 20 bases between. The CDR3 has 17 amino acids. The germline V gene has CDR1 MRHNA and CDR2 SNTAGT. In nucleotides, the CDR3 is TGTGCCAGCAGTCCGACAATACAGGGCCCTCGGAACACTGAAGCTTTCTTT. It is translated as CASSPTIQGPRNTEAFF.

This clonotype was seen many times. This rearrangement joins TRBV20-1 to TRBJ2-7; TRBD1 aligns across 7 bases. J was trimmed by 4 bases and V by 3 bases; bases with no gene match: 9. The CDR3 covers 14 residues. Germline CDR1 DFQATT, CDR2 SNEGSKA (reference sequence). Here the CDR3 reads CSARDRDSYYEQYF. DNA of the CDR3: TGCAGTGCTAGGGACCGGGACAGCTATTACGAGCAGTACTTC.

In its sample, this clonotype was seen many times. This chain's CDR3 is CASSDSRGANTGELFF. CDR3 nucleotides: TGTGCCAGCAGTGACAGCAGGGGCGCGAACACCGGGGAGCTGTTTTTT. The V gene is TRBV6-4, the J gene TRBJ2-2, with D perhaps TRBD1 (6 bases). Looked up from germline, CDR1 is MRHNA and CDR2 is SNTAGT. This CDR3 has 16 amino acids. Trimming pared 2 bases from V and 0 bases from J, leaving 10 bases between.

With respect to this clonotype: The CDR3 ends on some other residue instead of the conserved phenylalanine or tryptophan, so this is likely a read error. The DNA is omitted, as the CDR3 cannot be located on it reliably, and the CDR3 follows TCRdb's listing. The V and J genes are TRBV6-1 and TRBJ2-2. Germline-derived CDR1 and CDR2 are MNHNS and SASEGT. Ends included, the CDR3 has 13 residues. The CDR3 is CASRAVNTGELCY.

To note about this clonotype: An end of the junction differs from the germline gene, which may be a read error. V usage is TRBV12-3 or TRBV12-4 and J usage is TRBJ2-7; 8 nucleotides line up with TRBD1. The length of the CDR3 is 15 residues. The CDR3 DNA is TGTGCCAGCAGCGGACAGGGTTTCCCAATCTACGATCAGTACTTC. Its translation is CASSGQGFPIYDQYF.

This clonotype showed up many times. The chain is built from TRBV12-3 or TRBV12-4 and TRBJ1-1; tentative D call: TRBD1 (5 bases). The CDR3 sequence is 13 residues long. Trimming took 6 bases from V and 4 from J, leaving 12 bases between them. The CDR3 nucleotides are TGTGCCAGCAGCCACGGGGGGGGCACTGAAGCTTTCTTT. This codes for CASSHGGGTEAFF.

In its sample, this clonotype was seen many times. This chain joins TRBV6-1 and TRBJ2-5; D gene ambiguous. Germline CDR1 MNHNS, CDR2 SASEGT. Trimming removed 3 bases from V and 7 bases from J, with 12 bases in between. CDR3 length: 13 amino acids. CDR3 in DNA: TGTGCCAGCAGTGAGGATCGGATTGGGACCCAGTACTTC. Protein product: CASSEDRIGTQYF.

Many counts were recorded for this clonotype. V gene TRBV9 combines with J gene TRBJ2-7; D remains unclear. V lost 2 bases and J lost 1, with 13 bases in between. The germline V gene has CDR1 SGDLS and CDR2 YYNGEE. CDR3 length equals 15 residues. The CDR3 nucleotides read TGTGCCAGCAGCGTCGGTGAGAGCCTGTCCTACGAGCAGTACTTC. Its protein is CASSVGESLSYEQYF.

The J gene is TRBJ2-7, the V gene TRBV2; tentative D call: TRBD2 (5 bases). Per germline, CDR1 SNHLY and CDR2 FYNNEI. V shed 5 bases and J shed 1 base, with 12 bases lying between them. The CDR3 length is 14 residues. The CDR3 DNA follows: TGTGCCAGCAGTCAACCCGGGGATTCCTACGAGCAGTACTTC. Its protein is CASSQPGDSYEQYF.

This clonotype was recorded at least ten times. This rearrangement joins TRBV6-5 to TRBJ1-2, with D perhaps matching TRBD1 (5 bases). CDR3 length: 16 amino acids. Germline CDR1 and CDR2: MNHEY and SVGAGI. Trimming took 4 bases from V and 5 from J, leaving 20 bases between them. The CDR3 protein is CASSSGRTSFFYGYTF. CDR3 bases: TGTGCCAGCAGTTCGGGACGGACTAGTTTTTTTTATGGCTACACCTTC.

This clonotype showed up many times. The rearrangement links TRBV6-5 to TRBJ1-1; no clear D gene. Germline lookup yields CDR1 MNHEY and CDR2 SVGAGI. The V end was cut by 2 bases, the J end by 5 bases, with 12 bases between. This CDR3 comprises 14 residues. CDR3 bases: TGTGCCAGCAGTTACCGCGGGGAAGGAACTGAAGCTTTCTTT. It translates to CASSYRGEGTEAFF.

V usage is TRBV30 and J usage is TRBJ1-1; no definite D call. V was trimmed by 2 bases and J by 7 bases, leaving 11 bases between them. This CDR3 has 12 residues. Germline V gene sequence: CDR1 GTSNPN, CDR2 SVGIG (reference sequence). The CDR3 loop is CAWSTGRFEAFF. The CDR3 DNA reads TGTGCCTGGAGTACCGGACGGTTTGAAGCTTTCTTT. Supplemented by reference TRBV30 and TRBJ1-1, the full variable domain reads SQTIHQWPATLVQPVGSPLSLECTVEGTSNPNLYWYRQAAGRGLQLLFYSVGIGQISSEVPQNLSASRPQDRQFILSSKKLLLSDSGFYLCAWSTGRFEAFFGQGTRLTVV.

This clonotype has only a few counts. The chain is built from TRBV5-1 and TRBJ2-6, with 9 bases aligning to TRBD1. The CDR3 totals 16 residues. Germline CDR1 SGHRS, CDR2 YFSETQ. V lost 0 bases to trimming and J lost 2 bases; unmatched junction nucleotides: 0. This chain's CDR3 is CASSLGTGAGANVLTF. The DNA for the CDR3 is TGCGCCAGCAGCTTGGGGACAGGGGCTGGGGCCAACGTCCTGACTTTC. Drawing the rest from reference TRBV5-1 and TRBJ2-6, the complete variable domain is KAGVTQTPRYLIKTRGQQVTLSCSPISGHRSVSWYQQTPGQGLQFLFEYFSETQRNKGNFPGRFSGRQFSNSRSEMNVSTLELGDSALYLCASSLGTGAGANVLTFGAGSRLTVL.

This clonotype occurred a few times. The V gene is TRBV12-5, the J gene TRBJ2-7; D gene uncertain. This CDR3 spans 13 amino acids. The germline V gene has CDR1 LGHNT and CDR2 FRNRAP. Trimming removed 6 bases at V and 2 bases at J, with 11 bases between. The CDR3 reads CASGKHVAYEQYF. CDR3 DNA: TGTGCTAGTGGAAAACACGTAGCCTACGAGCAGTACTTC.